This T cell receptor (beta chain) derives from a study of shared clonotypes between healthy human individuals (dated by TCRdb to about 2020). The study in broad terms: Three men and a couple of women, aged 18 to 49 years, made up the cohort. For each donor, three plates each were used for CD4 naive and CD4 memory, two plates were used for CD8 naive, and one plate was used for CD8 memory. To estimate repertoire size and how much clonotypes are shared between individuals, the study performed deep sequencing of blood TCR repertoires from roughly five healthy adults. To increase sequencing depth and limit assay-specific biases, TCR repertoire library preparation and sequencing were carried out by different laboratories using diverse techniques. Leukapheresis yielded between about 0.9 and 10 billion PBMCs per donor.

CDR1 is given as MNHEY and CDR2 as SVGAGI, both from the germline V gene. Trimming at the junction amounts to 9 bases on V and 8 bases on J, and the germline ends lie 25 bases apart. There are 15 amino acids in the CDR3, from cysteine to phenylalanine inclusive. Only the CDR3 region is kept as DNA, spanning 45 bases read in frame from base 1. TCR CDR3 regions were amplified from genomic DNA by multiplex PCR using the deep immunoSEQ assay. Extracted genomic DNA from each cell subset was distributed evenly across all wells of several immunoSEQ 96-well plates, and each plate was treated as a replicate. For sorted subsets, each replicate PCR was loaded with approximately 200 ng genomic DNA, equivalent to 25,000 to 30,000 T cell genomes. The purified libraries were quantified using a Qubit 3.0 fluorometer, sized with a Bioanalyzer 2100, and then quantified again using the KAPA Library Quantification kit. Every immunoSEQ 96-well plate was sequenced on a separate single-read 150-cycle Illumina NextSeq 550 flow cell. The original pipeline was this. Because only junctional sequences without quality scores were contained in the immunoSEQ output, filtering matching that applied to full-length reads could not be performed. To assign V/J genes and CDR3, sequences were annotated using PyIR, a Python wrapper for IgBLAST v1.9, with IMGT germline references. Reads with weak V/J assignments (E-value above 1e-6), missing CDR3, stop codons, out-of-frame junctions, or ambiguous translated residues were removed. V3J clonotypes were defined as sequences sharing an identical inferred V gene, J gene, and CDR3 amino acid sequence. Percentage overlap between repertoires was calculated by dividing the number of shared unique clonotypes by the size of the smaller repertoire. Repertoire richness was assessed with RTK rarefaction, the Chao1 estimator, and Recon v2.1 estimates of unobserved clonotypes. For all TCRbeta clonotypes obtained by the gDNA method from four donors, generation probabilities were computed with OLGA. TCRdb mirrors the immuneACCESS table, restricted to in-frame sequences. Some clones are absent from its copies; in checked studies, under half trace to an unresolved V gene, and the reason for the others is unknown. The V and J calls and clone size come from that table; D and trimming were worked out from the DNA. The sample records about 230,000 clones, 50% to 75% of which are singletons. The ten largest clones capture 11% of the sample.

Notes on this clone: Its target antigen remains unknown. The sample holds no much larger clone one base away, and base qualities are not on file.

Healthy HIV-negative adults with no recently reported acute infections or vaccinations were included as donors. Every donor was a Caucasian adult residing in Nashville, Tennessee, USA. CD4+ T cells were enriched through magnetic negative selection, after which naive cells were positively selected on CD45RA and the remaining negative fraction served as the memory subset. Blood was obtained by leukapheresis, after which PBMCs were separated by Ficoll-Histopaque density gradient centrifugation and cryopreserved in liquid nitrogen vapor phase. Analytical flow cytometry was used to check the purity and quantity of every magnetically sorted T cell population. From each sorted fraction, genomic DNA was isolated and quantified by UV absorbance on a Nanodrop 2000c. Study-wide conclusions, independent of this receptor: Larger estimated clonotype richness was generally found for naive subsets than for memory subsets. Rarefaction of sorted-subset datasets indicated incomplete sequencing despite the large sequencing depth. Based on pairwise subsampling, the degree of clonotype sharing among donors was expected to be affected by sequencing depth. Because the study included only a small number of donors, the genetic and exposure-history diversity represented was limited. When several donors were compared, the shared fraction of clonotypes was 5% to 6.5% for naive CD4, less than 4% for naive CD8, roughly 2.3% for memory CD4, and 0.4% for memory CD8. Clonotypes shared by all four sorted-subset donors showed higher generation probabilities than non-shared clonotypes. Sampling was restricted to blood, and TCR repertoires in tissues likely differ from the TCR repertoires found in blood.

The sequence is built from TRBV6-5 and TRBJ1-2; TRBD1 could be the D gene, as 5 bases match. The sample comprised memory CD4+ T cells sorted from blood. Reading the label with the study, this specimen's cell subset or site is: CD45RA-negative fraction. The clonotype was recovered from a man aged 25 to 40 in good health. The base sequence is TGTGCCAGTCGGACCTTGGGAGGCGGAAAGGGGGGCTACACCTTC. Translated, it gives CASRTLGGGKGGYTF.